This entry is about one T cell receptor (beta chain). The antigen is unknown. The sample comes from a study of T cell responses to AZD1222 COVID-19 vaccine. General observations from the study: Sampled repertoires all dated from after the peak T cell response. Donors were largely white British and mainly female; clonal diversity was possibly underestimated. Among those given AZD1222, only 6 or 7 were seropositive at baseline.

Sequenced by immunoSEQ multiplex PCR; TCRdb stores in-frame clones only, minus some. The sample lists some 66,000 clones; roughly 87% were seen once. CDR3 length: 13 amino acids. Germline V gene sequence: CDR1 MNHEY, CDR2 SVGAGI. V was shortened by 6 bases and J by 0 bases, with 8 bases between the two germline ends. This specimen consisted of peripheral blood, obtained on day 0 of AZD1222 vaccination. The chain carries TRBV6-5 and TRBJ1-1; no firm D call. This receptor was obtained from an adult in good health. The CDR3 DNA sequence: TGTGCCAGCAGGACGGATTTGAACACTGAAGCTTTCTTT. It is translated as CASRTDLNTEAFF.